The sequence of this TCR beta chain was determined in a study of CD8+CD57+ T cells in acquired aplastic anemia (dated by TCRdb to 2016 to 2019). About the study as a whole: A mean of around 3.3 ug of DNA, ranging from about 0.2 to 27.4 ug, was extracted from sorted CD4+ and CD8+ cells. A CD8+CD57+ expansion meant a frequency higher than the mean frequency seen in healthy subjects. Results the study describes overall, beyond this receptor: Patients and healthy controls showed no significant difference in CD8+ Simpson's diversity (P=0.060). About 30 CD8+ CDR3 sequences were found in both patients and controls but appeared to be highly expressed in patients and within the immunodominant clones of the patients.

Genomic DNA served as template for TCR beta VDJ combination and CDR3 sequence profiling. An Illumina HiSeq 2000 was the platform used for TCR repertoire sequencing. Concerning the study's data processing: TRBV/TRBJ rearrangement plots, CDR3 size and DJ length profiles, and Simpson's diversity index were used to assess repertoires. The most abundant DNA sequence in the deep sequencing data was defined as the immunodominant clone. CDR3 amino acid sequences were screened for sharing across subjects and were compared with published repertoires and the VDJdb database. Using fastp trimming at Q25 and MiXCR clonotype assembly, TCRdb reanalyzed the public sequencing data and kept in-frame beta chains. CDR3 protein sequences are deduplicated, and each keeps its most common genes and DNA. Clone size and V and J calls follow TCRdb, not the original study. The sample has 150,000 to 200,000 distinct CDR3 sequences on record, 47% of them singletons. The top ten clonotypes cover about 1% of the sample.

This clonotype was observed many times. The antigen it recognizes is unknown. No quality values exist for individual bases; no much larger clone is one base distant. The patients picked for sequencing were ones in whom flow cytometry had shown an expansion of CD8+CD57+ cells. Every patient had severe acquired aplastic anemia, diagnosed using the International Study of Aplastic Anemia and Agranulocytosis and Camitta criteria. Patients had received no therapy at the time of blood sampling. The study deep-sequenced TCR repertoires of sorted CD4+ and CD8+ blood T cells from severe aplastic anemia patients and healthy subjects. Patients were enrolled in the USA under clinicaltrials.gov protocols 00001620, 01623167, 00001397, 00071045, 00081523 and 00961064. Ficoll-Paque density gradient centrifugation was used to isolate peripheral blood mononuclear cells. Before DNA was extracted, CD4+ and CD8+ T cells were sorted using either FACS or magnetic beads.

Germline trimming amounts to 4 bases on V and 5 bases on J, with 8 as the count of junction bases outside the gene matches. Counted from cysteine to phenylalanine, this CDR3 has 14 amino acids. Of all the DNA, just the CDR3 is kept, 42 bases in frame from base 1. For CDR1 and CDR2, the germline V gene lists SGHDN and FVKESK. The chain was built from TRBV14 and TRBJ2-7; TRBD1 agrees with 7 junctional bases. This receptor was identified in a human donor with aplastic anemia. Source material: sorted CD4+, CD8+, or CD8+CD57+ T cells (not recorded which) from PBMCs. The CDR3 here reads CASSRGRGFDEQYF. The nucleotide sequence reads TGTGCCAGCAGCCGGGGCAGGGGGTTCGACGAGCAGTACTTC.